The 29 T cell receptor beta chains below were found in one sample sequenced in a study of T-cell memory formation after mild COVID-19. TCRdb ran MiXCR on the 5' RACE reads and lists one entry per CDR3 protein. This sample has over 60,000 distinct CDR3 sequences, with 16% found just once. The sequencing input was PBMCs or a T cell subset sorted from them (not recorded which). These receptors were obtained from an adult woman who had mild COVID-19 (a few samples of this study predate the infection). Cell type and time point are not known.

This chain joins TRBV12-3 or TRBV12-4 and TRBJ2-1; 8 bases are shared with TRBD1. The CDR3 has 14 residues. V was pared by 7 bases and J by 2 bases, with 4 bases of the junction left unmatched. The CDR3 nucleotides are TGTGCCAGCACCCCGGACAGGGCCTACAATGAGCAGTTCTTC. Its protein product is CASTPDRAYNEQFF.

The chain uses TRBV24-1 and TRBJ2-2; D assignment may be TRBD1 or TRBD2 (5 bases each). V was trimmed by 7 bases and J by 4 bases, leaving 12 bases between them. Germline CDR1 is KGHDR and CDR2 is SFDVKD. CDR3 length equals 14 residues. The CDR3 reads CATRGVSSTGELFF. In nucleotides, the CDR3 is TGTGCCACCAGGGGGGTATCTTCCACCGGGGAGCTGTTTTTT.

Ten or more counts support this clonotype. The genes are TRBV11-2 and TRBJ2-1; D might be TRBD1 (6 bases). The V end was cut by 8 bases, the J end by 7 bases, with 12 bases between. Germline lookup yields CDR1 SGHAT and CDR2 FQNNGV. The CDR3 is made up of 12 amino acids. This chain's CDR3 is CASGTGFNEQFF. The CDR3 coding sequence is TGTGCCAGCGGTACAGGGTTTAATGAGCAGTTCTTC. The entire variable domain, with the rest obtained from reference TRBV11-2 and TRBJ2-1, is as follows: EAGVAQSPRYKIIEKRQSVAFWCNPISGHATLYWYQQILGQGPKLLIQFQNNGVVDDSQLPKDRFSAERLKGVDSTLKIQPAKLEDSAVYLCASGTGFNEQFFGPGTRLTVL.

This clonotype was seen more than once but under ten times. The chain carries TRBV7-9 and TRBJ2-7, with 7 bases matching TRBD1. Germline loops: CDR1 SEHNR, CDR2 FQNEAQ (reference sequence). This CDR3 is built from 14 residues. With V trimmed by 5 bases and J by 5 bases, 9 bases remained unmatched. The CDR3: CASSPTTGFDEQYF. In DNA, the CDR3 is TGTGCCAGCAGCCCTACGACAGGGTTCGACGAGCAGTACTTC. The variable domain in full, with the rest retrieved from reference TRBV7-9 and TRBJ2-7, is DTGVSQNPRHKITKRGQNVTFRCDPISEHNRLYWYRQTLGQGPEFLTYFQNEAQLEKSRLLSDRFSAERPKGSFSTLEIQRTEQGDSAMYLCASSPTTGFDEQYFGPGTRLTVT.

In its sample, this clonotype was seen a few times. The rearrangement uses TRBV7-9 and TRBJ2-5, with 9 bases matching TRBD1. CDR3 length: 16 residues. J gave up 5 bases and V 5 bases, and 12 bases lay outside the gene matches. Looked up from germline, CDR1 is SEHNR and CDR2 is FQNEAQ (reference sequence). The CDR3, as DNA: TGTGCCAGCAGCCAACTACAGGGGGCGCTTCGGGAGACCCAGTACTTC. Its protein product is CASSQLQGALRETQYF.

The table lists this clonotype with a few counts. The gene calls are TRBV6-5 and TRBJ2-5; a weak D match, TRBD2 (6 bases). The V end lost 7 bases, the J end lost 7 bases, and 13 bases lay between the germline ends. Germline CDR1 reads MNHEY; CDR2 reads SVGAGI. The CDR3 spans 12 residues. This CDR3 reads CASMAPGGTQYF. The DNA for the CDR3 is TGTGCCAGCATGGCCCCCGGGGGGACCCAGTACTTC.

The CDR3 spells CASSEEGQGPYGYTF. The CDR3 DNA follows: TGTGCCAGCAGTGAGGAGGGACAGGGGCCCTATGGCTACACCTTC. The V gene is TRBV2, the J gene TRBJ1-2, with TRBD1 matching over 10 bases. Germline V gene lookup returns CDR1 SNHLY and CDR2 FYNNEI. The CDR3 has 15 amino acids. V dropped 3 bases and J dropped 4; count of bases not matched to a gene: 5.

The chain joins TRBV7-2 to TRBJ2-1; D possibly corresponds to TRBD1 (6 bases). Trimming removed 1 base at V and 6 bases at J, with 13 bases between. The germline CDR1 and CDR2 sequences are SGHTA and FQGNSA. The CDR3 sequence is 15 residues long. CDR3 sequence: CASSLEIAGVNEQFF. CDR3 nucleotides: TGTGCCAGCAGCTTAGAGATTGCAGGGGTCAATGAGCAGTTCTTC.

This clonotype was seen more than once but under ten times. V and J are TRBV29-1 and TRBJ2-3, with D uncertain. V was clipped by 3 bases and J by 4 bases, with 11 bases between them. Germline V CDR1 and CDR2: SQVTM, ANQGSEA. The length of the CDR3 is 13 residues. CDR3 in DNA: TGCAGCGTTGATGCGGCCAGCGCAGATACGCAGTATTTT. Amino acids: CSVDAASADTQYF.

This clonotype came up many times. The chain combines TRBV4-2 with TRBJ2-5; D uncertain. V was shortened by 0 bases and J by 2 bases, with 7 bases between the two germline ends. The germline CDR1 and CDR2 sequences are LGHNA and YNFKEQ. This CDR3 is built from 14 residues. The CDR3 DNA is TGTGCCAGCAGCCAAGATACGATACAAGAGACCCAGTACTTC. Protein sequence: CASSQDTIQETQYF.

The V and J genes are TRBV7-9 and TRBJ2-7; 11 positions match TRBD2. This CDR3 spans 15 amino acids. CDR1 and CDR2 from the germline V gene are SEHNR and FQNEAQ (reference sequence). Germline trimming cut 2 bases from V and 6 bases from J; bases unmatched to any gene: 6. DNA of the CDR3: TGTGCCAGCAGCTTATCTCCTAGCGGGGGGCTCGAGCAGTACTTC. Translation: CASSLSPSGGLEQYF. Full variable domain (rest looked up from reference TRBV7-9 and TRBJ2-7): DTGVSQNPRHKITKRGQNVTFRCDPISEHNRLYWYRQTLGQGPEFLTYFQNEAQLEKSRLLSDRFSAERPKGSFSTLEIQRTEQGDSAMYLCASSLSPSGGLEQYFGPGTRLTVT.

This clonotype came up a few times. V gene TRBV5-1 combines with J gene TRBJ2-1; the D gene could be TRBD1 or TRBD2 (5 bases each). The V and J ends lost 3 bases and 10 bases respectively, with 14 bases between them. Germline V gene sequence: CDR1 SGHRS, CDR2 YFSETQ. There are 13 residues in the CDR3. CDR3 DNA: TGCGCCAGCAGCTGGGACCGTTTCTGGGAGCAGTTCTTC. Protein: CASSWDRFWEQFF.

This clonotype was recorded at least ten times. The chain uses TRBV20-1 and TRBJ2-1; D gene uncertain. This CDR3 has 13 residues. Trimming shortened V by 0 bases and J by 6 bases, and 9 bases separated the two germline ends. Germline V gene data show CDR1 as DFQATT and CDR2 as SNEGSKA (reference sequence). CDR3 protein: CSARDAGFNEQFF. In nucleotides, the CDR3 is TGCAGTGCTAGAGACGCCGGGTTCAATGAGCAGTTCTTC.

In its sample, this clonotype was seen a few times. V gene TRBV10-3 combines with J gene TRBJ2-7, with TRBD2 as a possible D gene (5 bases). Germline V lookup: CDR1 ENHRY, CDR2 SYGVKD. The CDR3 covers 13 residues. Deletions cut 6 bases from V and 5 bases from J, with 14 bases between. DNA for the CDR3: TGTGCCATCAGCCCATTCGGAGGTCACGAGCAGTACTTC. Encoded protein: CAISPFGGHEQYF.

The chain combines TRBV24-1 with TRBJ1-2; 7 bases map to TRBD1. Trimming at V came to 0 bases and at J to 3 bases, leaving 0 bases not matched to a gene. CDR1 and CDR2 (germline): KGHDR, SFDVKD. The CDR3 consists of 14 residues. CDR3 loop: CATSDLDRDYGYTF. The CDR3, as DNA: TGTGCCACCAGTGATTTGGACAGGGACTATGGCTACACCTTC.

Written as DNA, the CDR3 is TGTGCCAGCAGCTTTCCGGTATCGGGGGGGAGCGACAATGAGCAGTTCTTC. This encodes CASSFPVSGGSDNEQFF. The chain carries TRBV7-3 and TRBJ2-1; 8 bases agree with TRBD2. The V gene end was trimmed by 3 bases and the J gene end by 5 bases; junction bases not matched to a gene: 12. Germline lookup yields CDR1 SGHTA and CDR2 FQGTGA. The CDR3 is 17 amino acids.

The chain has TRBV6-2 or TRBV6-3 and TRBJ2-3; D might be TRBD1 (5 bases). The CDR3 contains 13 residues. Trimming pared 5 bases from V and 5 bases from J, leaving 11 bases between. Germline V gene sequence: CDR1 MNHEY, CDR2 SVGEGT. The CDR3 protein is CASSPTGLDTQYF. The DNA of the CDR3 is TGTGCCAGCAGTCCCACAGGATTAGATACGCAGTATTTT.

V usage is TRBV7-9 and J usage is TRBJ2-3; D unclear. The CDR3 extends over 11 amino acids. V lost 8 bases and J 4 bases, leaving 7 bases between the germline ends. Germline-derived CDR1 and CDR2 are SEHNR and FQNEAQ (reference sequence). The CDR3 here is CASGGSDTQYF. CDR3 DNA sequence: TGTGCCAGCGGCGGTTCAGATACGCAGTATTTT.

The sample holds many counts of this clonotype. The chain employs TRBV7-9 and TRBJ1-2; D not certain. CDR3 size: 14 residues. Germline-derived CDR1 and CDR2 are SEHNR and FQNEAQ (reference sequence). V was trimmed by 0 bases and J by 8 bases, leaving 13 bases between them. In nucleotides, the CDR3 is TGTGCCAGCAGCTTAGCGGCGGGTGTGAAAGGCTACACCTTC. It specifies CASSLAAGVKGYTF.

The rearrangement links TRBV12-3 or TRBV12-4 to TRBJ2-2; TRBD2 agrees at 11 bases. J was trimmed by 2 bases and V by 3 bases; bases with no gene match: 2. There are 16 residues in the CDR3. As DNA, the CDR3 is TGTGCCAGCAGTTTTACTAGCGGGAGTAACACCGGGGAGCTGTTTTTT. Translating it yields CASSFTSGSNTGELFF.

This clonotype was counted ten times or more. The chain has TRBV7-8 and TRBJ2-1; perhaps TRBD1 as D (5 bases). The V gene lost 1 base and the J gene lost 0 bases, with 13 bases spanning the gap. Germline-derived CDR1 and CDR2 are SGHVS and FQNEAQ. The CDR3 runs to 17 residues. The CDR3 sequence is CASSLEAQVSSYNEQFF. The CDR3 DNA is TGTGCCAGCAGCTTAGAGGCACAGGTGAGCTCCTACAATGAGCAGTTCTTC.

This clonotype was found a few times. J is TRBJ1-3 and V is TRBV4-2; possible D gene TRBD1, 6 bases. CDR1 is LGHNA and CDR2 is YNFKEQ in the germline V gene. CDR3 length equals 18 residues. V was clipped by 1 base and J by 2 bases, with 18 bases between them. The CDR3 is CASSQVLSSQGPGNTIYF. In nucleotides, the CDR3 is TGTGCCAGCAGCCAAGTCCTTTCTTCACAGGGACCTGGAAACACCATATATTTT.

This clonotype was seen a few times. The chain is built from TRBV6-2 or TRBV6-3 and TRBJ2-7; D remains ambiguous. Germline V gene data show CDR1 as MNHEY and CDR2 as SVGEGT. V shed 1 base and J shed 4 bases, with 5 bases lying between them. The CDR3 runs to 12 residues. The chain's CDR3 is CASSYFEYEQYF. The DNA of the CDR3 is TGTGCCAGCAGTTACTTCGAATACGAGCAGTACTTC.

At least ten counts were recorded for this clonotype. V gene TRBV27 combines with J gene TRBJ2-7; TRBD1 matches 12 bases. CDR3 length: 16 residues. J gave up 0 bases and V 6 bases, and 6 bases lay outside the gene matches. The germline V gene has CDR1 MNHEY and CDR2 SMNVEV (reference sequence). The CDR3 nucleotides are TGTGCCAGCAGGTCAGGGACAGGGGGCTCCTCCTACGAGCAGTACTTC. Translation: CASRSGTGGSSYEQYF.

The chain recombines TRBV7-9 with TRBJ1-2; D might be TRBD1 (5 bases). CDR1 SEHNR and CDR2 FQNEAQ come from the germline V gene (reference sequence). V gave up 6 bases and J gave up 6 bases, with 14 bases separating them. The CDR3 spans 13 residues. The CDR3 spells CASSGAGYDGYTF. In DNA, the CDR3 is TGTGCCAGCAGTGGTGCAGGGTATGATGGCTACACCTTC.

This clonotype was seen only a few times. The chain joins TRBV5-6 to TRBJ2-6, with no clear D. The germline V and J ends were trimmed by 1 base and 2 bases, with 4 bases remaining between them. This CDR3 has 14 amino acids. Per germline, CDR1 SGHDT and CDR2 YYEEEE. CDR3 in amino acids: CASSLITGANVLTF. The CDR3 DNA sequence: TGTGCCAGCAGCTTGATAACTGGGGCCAACGTCCTGACTTTC.

This clonotype came up a few times. The gene calls are TRBV4-2 and TRBJ2-7; 7 bases map to TRBD1. The trim removed 1 base at V and 5 bases at J, leaving 8 bases unmatched. From germline, CDR1 is LGHNA and CDR2 YNFKEQ. The CDR3 is 15 amino acids. This CDR3 reads CASSQGTGGVNEQYF. DNA of the CDR3: TGTGCCAGCAGCCAAGGGACAGGAGGTGTCAACGAGCAGTACTTC.

This clonotype has just a few counts. V is TRBV6-2 or TRBV6-3 and J is TRBJ1-2; D gene unclear. Trimming removed 0 bases from V and 4 bases from J, with 9 bases in between. Germline V gene lookup returns CDR1 MNHEY and CDR2 SVGEGT. The CDR3 consists of 14 residues. CDR3 in amino acids: CASSYSAGIYGYTF. The DNA for the CDR3 is TGTGCCAGCAGTTACTCGGCCGGGATCTATGGCTACACCTTC.

The chain joins TRBV7-2 to TRBJ1-1, with a possible D match to TRBD1 (5 bases). Germline V gene data show CDR1 as SGHTA and CDR2 as FQGNSA. There are 13 residues in the CDR3. V lost 5 bases to trimming and J lost 8 bases, with 15 bases between them. The CDR3 bases are TGTGCCAGCAGCCAGATTCCCAGGGTGGAAGCTTTCTTT. It specifies CASSQIPRVEAFF.